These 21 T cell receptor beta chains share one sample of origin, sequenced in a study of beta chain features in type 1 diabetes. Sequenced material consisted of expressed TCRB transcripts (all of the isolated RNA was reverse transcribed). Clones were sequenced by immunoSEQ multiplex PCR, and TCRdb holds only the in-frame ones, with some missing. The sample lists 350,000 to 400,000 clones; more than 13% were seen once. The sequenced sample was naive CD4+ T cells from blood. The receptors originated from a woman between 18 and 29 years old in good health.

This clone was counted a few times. CDR3 DNA sequence: TGTGCCAGCAGTTCAACAGATGAGCAGTTCTTC. This codes for CASSSTDEQFF. The chain employs TRBV28 and TRBJ2-1; D not certain. The germline V gene encodes CDR1 MDHEN and CDR2 SYDVKM. This CDR3 contains 11 residues. Deletions cut 4 bases from V and 8 bases from J, with 6 bases between.

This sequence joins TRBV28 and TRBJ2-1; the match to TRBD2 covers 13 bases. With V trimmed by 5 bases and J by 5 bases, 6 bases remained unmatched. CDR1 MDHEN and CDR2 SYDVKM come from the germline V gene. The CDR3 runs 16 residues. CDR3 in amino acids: CASSNSGLAGHNEQFF. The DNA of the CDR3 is TGTGCCAGCAGTAACTCGGGACTAGCGGGACACAATGAGCAGTTCTTC.

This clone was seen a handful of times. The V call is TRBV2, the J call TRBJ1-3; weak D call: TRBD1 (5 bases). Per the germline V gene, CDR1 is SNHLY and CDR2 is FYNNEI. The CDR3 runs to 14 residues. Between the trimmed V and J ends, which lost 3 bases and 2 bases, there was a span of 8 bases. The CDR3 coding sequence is TGTGCCAGCAGTGAGGGGCTGCCTGGAAACACCATATATTTT. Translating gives CASSEGLPGNTIYF. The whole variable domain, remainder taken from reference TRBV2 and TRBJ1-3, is EPEVTQTPSHQVTQMGQEVILRCVPISNHLYFYWYRQILGQKVEFLVSFYNNEISEKSEIFDDQFSVERPDGSNFTLKIRSTKLEDSAMYFCASSEGLPGNTIYFGEGSWLTVV.

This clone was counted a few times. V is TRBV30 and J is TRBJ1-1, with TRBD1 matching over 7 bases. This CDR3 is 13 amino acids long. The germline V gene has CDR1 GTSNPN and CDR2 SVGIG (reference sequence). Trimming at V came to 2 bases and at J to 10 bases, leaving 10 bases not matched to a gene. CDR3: CAWSLTSGTVAFF. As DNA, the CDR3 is TGTGCCTGGAGTCTAACCTCCGGGACAGTAGCTTTCTTT.

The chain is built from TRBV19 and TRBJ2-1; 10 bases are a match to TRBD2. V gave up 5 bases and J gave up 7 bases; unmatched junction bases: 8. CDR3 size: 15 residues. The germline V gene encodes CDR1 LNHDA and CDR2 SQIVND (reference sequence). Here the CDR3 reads CASSPLAGERNEQFF. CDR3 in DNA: TGTGCCAGTAGTCCCCTAGCGGGAGAGAGGAATGAGCAGTTCTTC.

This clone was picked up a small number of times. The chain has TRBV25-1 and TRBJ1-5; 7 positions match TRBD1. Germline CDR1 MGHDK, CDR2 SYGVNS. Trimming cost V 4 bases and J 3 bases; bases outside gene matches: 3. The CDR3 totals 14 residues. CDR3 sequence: CASSGQGNNQPQHF. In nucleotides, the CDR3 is TGTGCCAGCAGTGGACAGGGCAACAATCAGCCCCAGCATTTT.

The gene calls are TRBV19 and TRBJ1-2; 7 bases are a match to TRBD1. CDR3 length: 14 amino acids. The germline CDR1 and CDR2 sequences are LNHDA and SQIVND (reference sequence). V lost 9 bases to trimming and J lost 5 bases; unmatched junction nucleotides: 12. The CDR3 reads CASLQGSAGYGYTF. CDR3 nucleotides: TGTGCCAGCCTACAGGGGTCGGCGGGGTATGGCTACACCTTC.

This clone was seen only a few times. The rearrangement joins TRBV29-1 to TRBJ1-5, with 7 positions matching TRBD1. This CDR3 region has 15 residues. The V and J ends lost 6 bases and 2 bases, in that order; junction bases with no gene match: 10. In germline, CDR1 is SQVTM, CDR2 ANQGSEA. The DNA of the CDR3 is TGCAGCGTAAAAACAGGGGAGAGTGGCAATCAGCCCCAGCATTTT. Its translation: CSVKTGESGNQPQHF.

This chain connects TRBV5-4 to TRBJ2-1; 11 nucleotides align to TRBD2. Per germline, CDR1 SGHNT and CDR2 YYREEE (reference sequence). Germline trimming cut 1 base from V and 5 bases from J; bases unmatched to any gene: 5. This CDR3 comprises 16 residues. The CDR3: CASSLTSGSLDNEQFF. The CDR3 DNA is TGTGCCAGCAGCTTGACTAGCGGGAGTCTAGACAATGAGCAGTTCTTC. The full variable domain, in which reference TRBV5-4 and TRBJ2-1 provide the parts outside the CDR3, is ETGVTQSPTHLIKTRGQQVTLRCSSQSGHNTVSWYQQALGQGPQFIFQYYREEENGRGNFPPRFSGLQFPNYSSELNVNALELDDSALYLCASSLTSGSLDNEQFFGPGTRLTVL.

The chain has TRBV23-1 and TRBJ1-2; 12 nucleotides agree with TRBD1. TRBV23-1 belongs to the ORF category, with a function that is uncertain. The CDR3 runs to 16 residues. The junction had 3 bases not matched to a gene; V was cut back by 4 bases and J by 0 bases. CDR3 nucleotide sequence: TGCGCCAGCAGTCCGGGACAGGGGGCCCCTAACTATGGCTACACCTTC. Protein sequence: CASSPGQGAPNYGYTF.

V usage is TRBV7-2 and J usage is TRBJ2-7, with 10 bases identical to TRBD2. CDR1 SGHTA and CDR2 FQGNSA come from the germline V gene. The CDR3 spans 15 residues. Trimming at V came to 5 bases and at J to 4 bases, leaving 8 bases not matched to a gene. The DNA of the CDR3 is TGTGCCAGCAGCACGACAGGACTAGCGGCTTACGAGCAGTACTTC. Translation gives CASSTTGLAAYEQYF.

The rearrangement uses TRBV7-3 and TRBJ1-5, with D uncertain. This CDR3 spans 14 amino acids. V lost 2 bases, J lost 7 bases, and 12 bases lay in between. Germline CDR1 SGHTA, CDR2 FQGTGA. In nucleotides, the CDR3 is TGTGCCAGCAGCTTATGGAACAGTCCCCAGCCCCAGCATTTT. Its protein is CASSLWNSPQPQHF.

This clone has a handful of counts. The CDR3 nucleotides are TGCAGCGTCGGGGTTAGAGGCCAGGAGCAGTTCTTC. It encodes CSVGVRGQEQFF. This chain connects TRBV29-1 to TRBJ2-1, with D perhaps TRBD2 (5 bases). The CDR3 loop spans 12 amino acids. In germline, CDR1 is SQVTM, CDR2 ANQGSEA. V lost 6 bases, J lost 10 bases, and 16 bases lay in between.

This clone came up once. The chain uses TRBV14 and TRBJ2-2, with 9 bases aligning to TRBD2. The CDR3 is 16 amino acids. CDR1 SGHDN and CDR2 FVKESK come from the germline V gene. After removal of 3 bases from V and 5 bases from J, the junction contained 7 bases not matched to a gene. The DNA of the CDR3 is TGTGCCAGCAGCCAGTTCCTCCTAGCGGGAACCGGGGAGCTGTTTTTT. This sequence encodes CASSQFLLAGTGELFF.

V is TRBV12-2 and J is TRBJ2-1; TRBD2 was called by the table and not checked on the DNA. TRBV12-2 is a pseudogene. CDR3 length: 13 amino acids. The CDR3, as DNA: TGTGCAAGTCGCTTACCACTAGTGGGCGAGCAGTTCTTC. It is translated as CASRLPLVGEQFF.

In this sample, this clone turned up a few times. CDR3 amino acids: CASSRNRVLNYGYTF. The CDR3 DNA is TGTGCCAGCAGCCGAAACAGGGTGTTGAACTATGGCTACACCTTC. This sequence joins TRBV27 and TRBJ1-2; D might be TRBD1 (6 bases). Germline values: CDR1 MNHEY, CDR2 SMNVEV (reference sequence). The V end lost 6 bases, the J end lost 2 bases, and 16 bases lay between the germline ends. The CDR3 runs to 15 residues.

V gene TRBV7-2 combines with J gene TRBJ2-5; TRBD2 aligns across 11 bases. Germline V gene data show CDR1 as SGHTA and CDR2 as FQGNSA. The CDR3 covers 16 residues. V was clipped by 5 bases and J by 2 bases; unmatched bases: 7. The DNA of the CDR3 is TGTGCCAGCAGCCTACAGGGACTAGCGGAGCAAGAGACCCAGTACTTC. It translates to CASSLQGLAEQETQYF. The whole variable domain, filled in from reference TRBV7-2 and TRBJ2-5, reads GAGVSQSPSNKVTEKGKDVELRCDPISGHTALYWYRQSLGQGLEFLIYFQGNSAPDKSGLPSDRFSAERTGGSVSTLTIQRTQQEDSAVYLCASSLQGLAEQETQYFGPGTRLLVL.

The CDR3 DNA follows: TGTGCCAGCAGTCGGAAAGCGAGCACCGGGGAGCTGTTTTTT. It encodes CASSRKASTGELFF. The rearrangement links TRBV27 to TRBJ2-2, with D unclear. V was cut by 5 bases and J by 4 bases, with 11 bases left in between. Germline CDR1 reads MNHEY; CDR2 reads SMNVEV (reference sequence). The CDR3 runs to 14 residues.

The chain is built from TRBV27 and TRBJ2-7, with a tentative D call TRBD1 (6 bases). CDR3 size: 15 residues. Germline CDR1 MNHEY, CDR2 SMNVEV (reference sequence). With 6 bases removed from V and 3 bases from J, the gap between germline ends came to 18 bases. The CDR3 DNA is TGTGCCAGCAGCCTTCGGGGACACAACTTCTACGAGCAGTACTTC. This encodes CASSLRGHNFYEQYF.

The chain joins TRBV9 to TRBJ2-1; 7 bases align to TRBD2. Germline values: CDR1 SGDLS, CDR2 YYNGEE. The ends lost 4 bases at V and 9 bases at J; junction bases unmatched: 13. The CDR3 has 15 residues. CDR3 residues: CASSSSTASGGEQFF. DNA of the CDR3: TGTGCCAGCAGCTCCTCGACTGCTAGCGGCGGTGAGCAGTTCTTC.

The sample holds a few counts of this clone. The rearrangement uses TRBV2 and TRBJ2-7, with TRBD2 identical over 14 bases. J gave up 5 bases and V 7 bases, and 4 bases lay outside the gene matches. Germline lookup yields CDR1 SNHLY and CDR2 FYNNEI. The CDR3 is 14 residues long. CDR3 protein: CASTTSGRAHEQYF. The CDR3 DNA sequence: TGTGCCAGCACGACTAGCGGGAGGGCCCACGAGCAGTACTTC.